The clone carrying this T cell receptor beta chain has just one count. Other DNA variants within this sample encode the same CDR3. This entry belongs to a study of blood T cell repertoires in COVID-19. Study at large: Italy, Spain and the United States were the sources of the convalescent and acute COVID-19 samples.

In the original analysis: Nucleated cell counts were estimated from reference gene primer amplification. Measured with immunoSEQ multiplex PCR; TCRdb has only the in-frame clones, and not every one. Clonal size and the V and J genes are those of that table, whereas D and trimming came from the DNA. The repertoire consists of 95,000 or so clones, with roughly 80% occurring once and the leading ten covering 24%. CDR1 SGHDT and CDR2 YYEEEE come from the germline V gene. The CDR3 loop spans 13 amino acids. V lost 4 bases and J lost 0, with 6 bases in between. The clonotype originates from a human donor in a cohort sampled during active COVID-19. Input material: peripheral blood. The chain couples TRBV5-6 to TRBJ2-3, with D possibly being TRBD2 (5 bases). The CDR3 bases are TGTGCCAGCAGCCCGGGGAGCACAGATACGCAGTATTTT. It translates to CASSPGSTDTQYF.